The 27 T cell receptor beta chains in this list originate from one sample, sequenced in a study of regulatory T cells in long-lasting Graves disease. Time point specified: newly diagnosed GD, antithyroid drugs for less than 3 months. PBMC-extracted RNA yielded the TCR library. According to the study, TCR beta libraries were built with iRepertoire HTBI primers and CDR3-region Arm-PCR. Using its own MiXCR run on the multiplex PCR reads, TCRdb lists one record per CDR3 protein. Of about 540,000 distinct CDR3 sequences in the sample, around an eighth were seen once. These records were also assigned to another study, of T cells in Graves' hyperthyroidism and ophthalmopathy.

Sequenced here: peripheral blood mononuclear cells (PBMCs), sampled at new diagnosis, from a patient treated with antithyroid drugs. These receptors all come from a man aged 25-40 years with Graves disease.

The sample holds many counts of this clonotype. The chain has TRBV7-8 and TRBJ2-5; D perhaps matches TRBD1 (5 bases). Germline values: CDR1 SGHVS, CDR2 FQNEAQ. Trimming removed 2 bases from V and 5 bases from J, with 12 bases in between. The CDR3 has 14 amino acids. CDR3 in amino acids: CASSLTQGPETQYF. The CDR3 coding sequence is TGTGCCAGCAGCTTAACGCAGGGCCCCGAGACCCAGTACTTC.

This clonotype has a count of ten or more. V and J are TRBV20-1 and TRBJ2-3; 12 nucleotides line up with TRBD2. The germline V gene encodes CDR1 DFQATT and CDR2 SNEGSKA (reference sequence). With 1 base clipped from V and 3 bases from J, the junction kept 5 bases outside the gene matches. CDR3 length: 16 residues. CDR3 sequence: CSARGGTSGPTDTQYF. The CDR3 nucleotides read TGCAGTGCTAGAGGCGGGACTAGCGGGCCGACAGATACGCAGTATTTT.

This clonotype was found many times. The gene calls are TRBV19 and TRBJ2-2, with 10 bases aligning to TRBD1. Germline values: CDR1 LNHDA, CDR2 SQIVND (reference sequence). Trimming took 5 bases from V and 6 from J; bases not matched to a gene: 6. CDR3 length: 15 amino acids. The CDR3 DNA reads TGTGCCAGTAGTGCGGGGACAGGGGTGGCCGGGGAGCTGTTTTTT. This translates into CASSAGTGVAGELFF.

This clonotype was counted ten times or more. The J gene is TRBJ1-2, the V gene TRBV2; 7 bases map to TRBD1. Trimming removed 1 base from V and 3 bases from J; junction bases left unmatched: 5. The CDR3 consists of 15 residues. Per germline, CDR1 SNHLY and CDR2 FYNNEI. CDR3 sequence reads: CASSEEDREYYGYTF. The CDR3 nucleotides read TGTGCCAGCAGTGAAGAAGACAGGGAATACTATGGCTACACCTTC.

Points on this clonotype: A much larger clone differs by one base, so this may be a read error. The genes are TRBV9 and TRBJ1-1, with D possibly matching TRBD1 (5 bases). The CDR3 runs to 14 residues. Germline assignment: CDR1 SGDLS and CDR2 YYNGEE. The CDR3 DNA reads as TGTGCCAGCAGCCCCCCCTCAGCGGACACTGAAACTTTCTTT. It specifies CASSPPSADTETFF. Combining the CDR3 with reference TRBV9 and TRBJ1-1 gives the whole variable domain DSGVTQTPKHLITATGQRVTLRCSPRSGDLSVYWYQQSLDQGLQFLIQYYNGEERAKGNILERFSAQQFPDLHSELNLSSLELGDSALYFCASSPPSADTETFFGQGTRLTVV.

This clonotype turned up a few times. The rearrangement uses TRBV27 and TRBJ1-1, with 8 bases aligning to TRBD1. Losses at the gene ends were 0 bases for V and 0 bases for J; bases not matched to a gene: 15. The CDR3 is made up of 20 amino acids. Germline lookup yields CDR1 MNHEY and CDR2 SMNVEV (reference sequence). CDR3 region: CASSLSPGGWAGGMNTEAFF. The CDR3 DNA is TGTGCCAGCAGTTTATCTCCAGGGGGCTGGGCAGGGGGGATGAACACTGAAGCTTTCTTT.

This clonotype was seen at least ten times. CDR3: CASSGNPGLSVQYF. The CDR3 DNA sequence: TGTGCCAGCAGTGGGAACCCGGGGTTGAGCGTGCAGTACTTC. The genes are TRBV2 and TRBJ2-7, with D possibly matching TRBD2 (5 bases). The CDR3 has 14 residues. CDR1 SNHLY and CDR2 FYNNEI come from the germline V gene. V was pared by 4 bases and J by 9 bases, with 19 bases between.

There are a few counts of this clonotype. The V and J genes are TRBV19 and TRBJ2-5, with D possibly TRBD2 on 6 matching bases. V shed 7 bases and J shed 0 bases, with 18 bases lying between them. The CDR3 length is 16 residues. Germline V gene sequence: CDR1 LNHDA, CDR2 SQIVND (reference sequence). The CDR3 reads CASTPRSGPDQETQYF. DNA of the CDR3: TGTGCCAGTACCCCTAGGAGCGGGCCTGACCAAGAGACCCAGTACTTC.

Worth noting for this clonotype: A much larger clone lies a single base off, so this may be a read error. This chain connects TRBV24-1 to TRBJ2-2, with no clear D. Germline V gene sequence: CDR1 KGHDR, CDR2 SFDVKD. CDR3 length: 12 amino acids. In DNA form, the CDR3 reads TGTGCCACCAGTGAGAACACCAGGGAGCTGTTTTTT. This sequence encodes CATSENTRELFF.

The J gene is TRBJ2-3, the V gene TRBV7-2; D might be TRBD2 (5 bases). CDR1 SGHTA and CDR2 FQGNSA come from the germline V gene. The V end was cut by 7 bases, the J end by 0 bases, with 14 bases between. This CDR3 spans 15 amino acids. The CDR3 is CASTPSGTSTDTQYF. The CDR3 DNA reads TGTGCCAGCACCCCTTCGGGAACGAGCACAGATACGCAGTATTTT. Variable domain in full (rest from reference TRBV7-2 and TRBJ2-3): GAGVSQSPSNKVTEKGKDVELRCDPISGHTALYWYRQSLGQGLEFLIYFQGNSAPDKSGLPSDRFSAERTGGSVSTLTIQRTQQEDSAVYLCASTPSGTSTDTQYFGPGTRLTVL.

This clonotype appeared many times. The chain has TRBV5-1 and TRBJ2-7; D is possibly TRBD2 (5 bases). There are 13 residues in the CDR3. The ends were cut back, 9 bases at V and 4 bases at J, with 17 bases in the middle. The germline V gene has CDR1 SGHRS and CDR2 YFSETQ. CDR3 in amino acids: CAISRGEGYEQYF. DNA of the CDR3: TGCGCCATCTCCCGAGGAGAGGGATACGAGCAGTACTTC. The full variable domain, in which reference TRBV5-1 and TRBJ2-7 provide the parts outside the CDR3, is KAGVTQTPRYLIKTRGQQVTLSCSPISGHRSVSWYQQTPGQGLQFLFEYFSETQRNKGNFPGRFSGRQFSNSRSEMNVSTLELGDSALYLCAISRGEGYEQYFGPGTRLTVT.

With respect to this clonotype: Possible read error: a much larger clone is one base away. V is TRBV2 and J is TRBJ1-4; maybe TRBD1 (6 bases). The CDR3 has 15 residues. Germline values: CDR1 SNHLY, CDR2 FYNNEI. CDR3 sequence reads: CASNQLGRGRERLFF. In DNA form, the CDR3 reads TGTGCCAGCAACCAGTTGGGCAGGGGAAGGGAAAGACTGTTTTTT.

This clonotype was counted ten times or more. The chain couples TRBV28 to TRBJ1-4; maybe TRBD1 (6 bases). This CDR3 is 13 amino acids long. The V gene's germline CDR1 is MDHEN and CDR2 SYDVKM. The V end was cut by 8 bases, the J end by 4 bases, with 11 bases between. CDR3 sequence reads: CASRTAFNEKLFF. CDR3 sequence (DNA): TGTGCCAGCCGGACAGCCTTTAATGAAAAACTGTTTTTT.

Many counts were recorded for this clonotype. The CDR3 region has the DNA TGTGCCAGCAGCCCCGTTGAGGACCAAGAGACCCAGTACTTC. It codes for CASSPVEDQETQYF. The chain employs TRBV3-1 and TRBJ2-5; D ambiguous. CDR3 length equals 14 residues. Trimming left V 4 bases short and J 0 bases short, with 9 bases between. The germline CDR1 and CDR2 sequences are LGHDT and YNNKEL (reference sequence).

The chain is built from TRBV25-1 and TRBJ2-3, with TRBD2 matching 11 bases. TRBJ2-1 matches the DNA end more closely, so the J call is doubtful. The CDR3 length is 16 residues. The germline CDR1 and CDR2 sequences are MGHDK and SYGVNS. CDR3: CASSPTTSGRLFEQFF. The CDR3, as DNA: TGTGCCAGCAGCCCCACCACTAGCGGGAGACTTTTTGAGCAGTTCTTC.

This clonotype was found a few times. The chain recombines TRBV7-7 with TRBJ2-7, with a weak D call TRBD2 (5 bases). Germline CDR1 is SSHAT and CDR2 is FNYEAQ (reference sequence). The CDR3 loop spans 11 amino acids. The CDR3: CAKESGYEQYF. Here the CDR3 DNA reads TGTGCTAAGGAGAGCGGCTACGAGCAGTACTTC.

This clonotype has ten or more counts. This chain links TRBV27 with TRBJ2-7; 10 positions match TRBD1. This CDR3 has 16 residues. V shed 3 bases and J 2 bases; nucleotides not matched to a gene: 7. Per the germline V gene, CDR1 is MNHEY and CDR2 is SMNVEV (reference sequence). CDR3 nucleotide sequence: TGTGCCAGCAGTTTTTCGCGGACAGGGGGAACCTACGAGCAGTACTTC. Translation: CASSFSRTGGTYEQYF.

This sequence joins TRBV10-3 and TRBJ2-7; TRBD1 matches at 7 bases. V lost 4 bases to trimming and J lost 4 bases; unmatched junction nucleotides: 7. The germline gives CDR1 ENHRY, CDR2 SYGVKD. CDR3 size: 14 residues. CDR3 DNA: TGTGCCATCAGTGGTATCATGGACAGGTACGAGCAGTACTTC. Amino acid sequence: CAISGIMDRYEQYF.

This clonotype appeared many times. This sequence joins TRBV12-5 and TRBJ2-7; D not resolved. CDR3 length: 13 residues. V was cut by 3 bases and J by 1 base, with 7 bases left in between. Germline assignment: CDR1 LGHNT and CDR2 FRNRAP. For the CDR3, the DNA is TGTGCTAGTGGTTTAGGGCGGTCCTACGAGCAGTACTTC. Its protein is CASGLGRSYEQYF.

This clonotype has a count of ten or more. The gene calls are TRBV14 and TRBJ1-1; D unclear. V was pared by 2 bases and J by 7 bases, with 8 bases between. From germline, CDR1 is SGHDN and CDR2 FVKESK. The CDR3 contains 12 residues. CDR3 residues: CASSQLAYEAFF. In DNA form, the CDR3 reads TGTGCCAGCAGCCAATTGGCCTATGAAGCTTTCTTT.

This clonotype was recorded at least ten times. CDR3 nucleotides: TGTGCCAGCATGGCGGACAGGCCCAAAAACATTCAGTACTTC. Its translation: CASMADRPKNIQYF. The J gene is TRBJ2-4, the V gene TRBV2; 7 nucleotides line up with TRBD1. The CDR3 contains 14 residues. Germline V gives CDR1 SNHLY, CDR2 FYNNEI. V lost 7 bases and J lost 2; bases outside the gene matches: 5.

This chain connects TRBV18 to TRBJ1-1; 7 bases are a match to TRBD1. The J segment lost 1 base and the V segment lost 5 bases, leaving 10 bases of the junction unmatched. CDR3 length: 16 residues. Germline lookup yields CDR1 KGHSH and CDR2 LQKENI. The CDR3 nucleotides read TGTGCCAGCTCATGGGACCAGGGACAGACGAACACTGAAGCTTTCTTT. It yields the protein CASSWDQGQTNTEAFF.

This clonotype was found a few times. The V and J genes are TRBV11-2 and TRBJ2-7; unclear D gene. Between the trimmed V and J ends, which lost 7 bases and 2 bases, there was a span of 9 bases. The CDR3 extends over 12 amino acids. Germline V CDR1 and CDR2: SGHAT, FQNNGV. The CDR3 reads CASTRSPYEQYF. The CDR3 DNA is TGTGCCAGCACACGGTCCCCCTACGAGCAGTACTTC. The whole variable domain, filled in from reference TRBV11-2 and TRBJ2-7, reads EAGVAQSPRYKIIEKRQSVAFWCNPISGHATLYWYQQILGQGPKLLIQFQNNGVVDDSQLPKDRFSAERLKGVDSTLKIQPAKLEDSAVYLCASTRSPYEQYFGPGTRLTVT.

This chain joins TRBV20-1 and TRBJ2-3, with 8 bases aligning to TRBD1. This CDR3 is 14 amino acids long. With 6 bases clipped from V and 4 bases from J, the junction kept 9 bases outside the gene matches. The germline V gene has CDR1 DFQATT and CDR2 SNEGSKA (reference sequence). The CDR3 protein is CSANRDRLSDTQYF. The CDR3 DNA reads TGCAGTGCAAACCGGGACAGGTTGTCAGATACGCAGTATTTT.

This clonotype was counted once. A much bigger clone sits one base away, suggesting this may be a read error. The CDR3 carries no conserved terminal phenylalanine or tryptophan, so it likely arises from a read error. CDR3 loop: CSARWGRDRGTQYL. The CDR3 DNA is TGCAGTGCTAGATGGGGGCGGGATAGGGGTACGCAGTATCTT. The chain is built from TRBV20-1 and TRBJ2-3; TRBD1 or TRBD2 may be the D gene (6 bases each). The germline V gene encodes CDR1 DFQATT and CDR2 SNEGSKA (reference sequence). The CDR3 contains 14 residues. V lost 2 bases and J lost 8, with 17 bases in between.

This clonotype was recorded many times. The V gene is TRBV7-2, the J gene TRBJ2-7; TRBD2 matches 7 bases. CDR3 length: 15 amino acids. Germline V CDR1 and CDR2: SGHTA, FQGNSA. The J segment lost 5 bases and the V segment lost 0 bases, leaving 7 bases of the junction unmatched. The CDR3 bases are TGTGCCAGCAGCTTAGCGGGGGGGAGGGATCACGAGCAGTACTTC. It encodes CASSLAGGRDHEQYF.

This clonotype was found many times. DNA for the CDR3: TGTGCCAGCAGCCCCTCGGGGGTCACGCCCAATGAGCAGTTCTTC. Translating gives CASSPSGVTPNEQFF. The chain is built from TRBV7-9 and TRBJ2-1; a possible D gene is TRBD2 (6 bases). Germline V gene sequence: CDR1 SEHNR, CDR2 FQNEAQ (reference sequence). There are 15 residues in the CDR3. V was pared by 5 bases and J by 6 bases, with 17 bases between.